The T cell receptor beta chain under discussion was sequenced for a study of T cells of healthy individuals. In this sample, this clonotype turned up many times. TCRdb re-analysed the 5' RACE reads in MiXCR, keeping a single row per CDR3 protein. Of about 82,000 distinct CDR3 sequences in the sample, approximately 4.8% are singletons; the top ten hold approximately 8%. Germline CDR1 and CDR2: MDHEN and SYDVKM. CDR3 length: 16 residues. V lost 2 bases, J lost 7 bases, and 10 bases stayed unmatched. This TCR came from a female donor in good health. V and J are TRBV28 and TRBJ2-7; 11 bases map to TRBD2. The CDR3 DNA reads as TGTGCCAGCAGTTTACACACTAGCGGGGGTGCGGGTGAGCAGTACTTC. Translated, it gives CASSLHTSGGAGEQYF.